A selection of T cell receptor beta chains follows, all from one sample in a study of T cell repertoires in aging, cancer and after chemotherapy. TCRdb passed the multiplex PCR reads through MiXCR, listing each CDR3 protein once. Of under 1,500 distinct CDR3 sequences in the sample, under 25% were seen once. Sequenced material: blood. The receptors were gathered from a human donor with a solid tumor. Both conserved end residues are part of each CDR3. The order of the fields is D gene, J gene, V gene, CDR3 length, clone size, CDR3 DNA, CDR3 protein. The D gene is left open where the match is weak. The size field is filled for only some rows; it gives once, few, many or a size class.

TRBD2	TRBJ2-2	TRBV10-3	15	.	TGTGCCATTCGGGCTCGGGGGGAGTATACCGGGGAGCTGTTTTTT	CAIRARGEYTGELFF
.	TRBJ1-4	TRBV19	14	large	TGTGCCAGTAGCAAACAGGGCGGGGATGAAAAACTGTTTTTT	CASSKQGGDEKLFF
TRBD1	TRBJ1-2	TRBV6-5	14	large	TGTGCCAGCAGTCAGGCCGGGACAGGAATAGGAAACACCTTC	CASSQAGTGIGNTF
TRBD1	TRBJ2-2	TRBV7-6	15	medium-sized	TGTGCCAGCAGTTACCAGACAGGGGAAATGTCGGGGCTGTTTTTT	CASSYQTGEMSGLFF
TRBD1	TRBJ1-1	TRBV18	13	.	TGTGCCAGCTCACGGACAGGGAACACTGAAGCTTTCTTT	CASSRTGNTEAFF
TRBD1	TRBJ2-2	TRBV5-1	17	.	TGCGCCAGCAGCTTAAAGACAGGGCAAGGTAACGCCGGGGAGCTGTTTTTT	CASSLKTGQGNAGELFF
TRBD1	TRBJ2-3	TRBV11-1	15	medium-sized	TGTGCCAGCAGCCGCAGGACAGGAGACACAGATACGCAGTATTTT	CASSRRTGDTDTQYF
.	TRBJ2-2	TRBV7-9	17	.	TGTGCCAGCAGCCATAGAAAGGGGTCCGCGAACACCGGGGAGCTGTTTTTT	CASSHRKGSANTGELFF
TRBD1	TRBJ1-4	TRBV27	14	.	TGTGCCAGCAGTGCCCCAGGGGGCTATGAAAAACTGTTTTTT	CASSAPGGYEKLFF
.	TRBJ1-1	TRBV5-3	16	.	TGTGCCAGAAGTCCTCGTCCGGGCCAACGAAACACTGAAGCTTTCTTT	CARSPRPGQRNTEAFF
TRBD2	TRBJ2-7	TRBV4-1	16	.	TGCGCCAGCAGCCGGGTATCAGCGGGGAGTTCCCGCGAGCAGTACTTC	CASSRVSAGSSREQYF
.	TRBJ2-5	TRBV7-9	13	few	TGTGCCAGTAGTAGCCAAATCCAAGAGACCCAGTACTTC	CASSSQIQETQYF
.	TRBJ1-4	TRBV15	16	few	TGTGCCACCAGGACCTTAGATACCCTGGAGGCGGAAAAACTGTTTTTT	CATRTLDTLEAEKLFF
.	TRBJ2-7	TRBV20-1	13	medium-sized	TGCAGTGCTAGAGACGGGCCCGGATACGAGCAGTACTTC	CSARDGPGYEQYF
TRBD1	TRBJ2-7	TRBV11-2	15	medium-sized	TGTGCCAGCAGCTTACTGCGGGACAGGGACTACGAGCAGTACTTC	CASSLLRDRDYEQYF
TRBD1	TRBJ2-5	TRBV6-1	14	medium-sized	TGTGCCAGCAGTGAGGCAGGGGGCGACGAGACCCAGTACTTC	CASSEAGGDETQYF
.	TRBJ2-7	TRBV20-1	14	few	TGCAGTGCTTCCCAAGGTGGGGAGGCGGACGAGCAGTACTTC	CSASQGGEADEQYF
TRBD1	TRBJ2-7	TRBV6-5	14	.	TGTGCCAGCGGGCCCGGGACAGGAATCTACGAGCAGTACTTC	CASGPGTGIYEQYF
.	TRBJ1-1	TRBV6-1	14	large	TGTGCCAGCACCAAAGGTGGAGGGAACACTGAAGCTTTCTTT	CASTKGGGNTEAFF
TRBD2	TRBJ2-5	TRBV6-2/TRBV6-3	14	.	TGTGCCAGCACCCCTAGCGGGCCTCAAGAGACCCAGTACTTC	CASTPSGPQETQYF
.	TRBJ2-5	TRBV7-9	15	.	TGTGCCAGCAGCTTATCCGCAGAACGGCAAGAGACCCAGTACTTC	CASSLSAERQETQYF
TRBD1	TRBJ1-1	TRBV18	15	.	TGTGCCAGCTCAAGGGCAGGGGGATTTGATACTGAAGCTTTCTTT	CASSRAGGFDTEAFF
.	TRBJ2-2	TRBV7-2	14	.	TGTGCCAGCAGCTTTTGGCATAACACCGGGGAGCTGTTTTTT	CASSFWHNTGELFF
.	TRBJ2-5	TRBV6-2/TRBV6-3	15	.	TGTGCCAGCAGTCTGCCCCGCTCTGGAAAAGAGACCCAGTACTTC	CASSLPRSGKETQYF
.	TRBJ1-2	TRBV6-1	12	large	TGTGCCAGCAGGGTGGGGGGCAGCGGCTACACCTTC	CASRVGGSGYTF
.	TRBJ2-5	TRBV27	13	.	TGTGCCAGCAGTTTCGGCCCCGCCGAGACCCAGTACTTC	CASSFGPAETQYF
TRBD1	TRBJ2-2	TRBV7-2	15	large	TGTGCCAGCAGCTTATGGACAGGGACGATCGGGGAGCTGTTTTTT	CASSLWTGTIGELFF
.	TRBJ2-1	TRBV7-6	16	.	TGTGCCAGCAGCGCAAGCCCCCGGACAGTAATCTATGAGCAGTTCTTC	CASSASPRTVIYEQFF
.	TRBJ1-2	TRBV10-2	18	few	TGCGCCAGCAGTGAGTCGCCCTACCGTGACAGCGCGAACTATGGCTACACCTTC	CASSESPYRDSANYGYTF
TRBD1	TRBJ1-5	TRBV19	17	.	TGTGCCAGTAGTATAGGGGGACAGGGGATGAGCAATCAGCCCCAGCATTTT	CASSIGGQGMSNQPQHF
TRBD2	TRBJ2-7	TRBV6-5	16	large	TGTGCCAGCAGTTTAGAAGCTGGGGGGGTTCGCTACGAGCAGTACTTC	CASSLEAGGVRYEQYF
.	TRBJ2-2	TRBV12-3/TRBV12-4	15	medium-sized	TGTGCCAGCAGTCCCGCCAGCAGAAACACCGGGGAGCTGTTTTTT	CASSPASRNTGELFF
TRBD2	TRBJ2-3	TRBV18	15	few	TGTGCCAGCTCACCAAGCGGGAGGGCCCCAGATACGCAGTATTTT	CASSPSGRAPDTQYF
.	TRBJ2-3	TRBV19	15	few	TGTGCCAGTAGTATCGTGTCAGGGGAGGGAGATACGCAGTATTTT	CASSIVSGEGDTQYF
TRBD2	TRBJ2-7	TRBV29-1	12	.	TGCAGCGTTGAAGGGGAGGGTTACGAGCAGTACTTC	CSVEGEGYEQYF
.	TRBJ2-7	TRBV20-1	12	large	TGCAGTGCTAGGGGGAGCTCCTACGAGCAGTACTTC	CSARGSSYEQYF
TRBD2	TRBJ2-5	TRBV10-3	16	.	TGTGCCATCAGTGAGTCGGGAGCGGGAGCGGGGGAGACCCAGTACTTC	CAISESGAGAGETQYF
TRBD1	TRBJ1-2	TRBV6-1	16	medium-sized	TGTGCCAGCAGTGGGAACAGGGGGCGCCTGGCCTATGGCTACACCTTC	CASSGNRGRLAYGYTF
TRBD1	TRBJ1-5	TRBV25-1	16	.	TGTGCCAGCAGTGGAGGGACAGGGGGTTTCGATCAGCCCCAGCATTTT	CASSGGTGGFDQPQHF
.	TRBJ1-1	TRBV27	14	.	TGTGCCAGCACCACCGGGGCAAGGAACACTGAAGCTTTCTTT	CASTTGARNTEAFF
TRBD2	TRBJ2-3	TRBV5-6	16	.	TGTGCCAGCAGCTTGGCGGCTAGCGGGAGAGGAGATACGCAGTATTTT	CASSLAASGRGDTQYF